Below, 32 T cell receptor beta chains from the same sample are listed, as sequenced in a study of cytomegalovirus exposure and HLA in healthy donors. PCR primers comprised 60 Vbeta and 13 Jbeta primers. Libraries were prepared by immunoSEQ multiplex PCR; TCRdb keeps only in-frame clonotypes and omits some of them. Of 110,000 or so clones listed, approximately 74% are singletons. The sequenced sample was PBMCs. The origin of the receptors is a woman between 45 and 65 years old in good health and CMV-seropositive.

This clone was seen more than once but under ten times. This chain links TRBV19 with TRBJ1-2; 7 bases are shared with TRBD1. With V trimmed by 7 bases and J by 1 base, 12 bases remained unmatched. The CDR3 consists of 16 residues. Germline loops: CDR1 LNHDA, CDR2 SQIVND (reference sequence). CDR3 residues: CASNPSRTGNNYGYTF. Here the CDR3 DNA reads TGTGCCAGTAATCCCTCTAGGACAGGAAATAACTATGGCTACACCTTC. The full variable domain, completed using reference TRBV19 and TRBJ1-2, is DGGITQSPKYLFRKEGQNVTLSCEQNLNHDAMYWYRQDPGQGLRLIYYSQIVNDFQKGDIAEGYSVSREKKESFPLTVTSAQKNPTAFYLCASNPSRTGNNYGYTFGSGTRLTVV.

The chain has TRBV5-4 and TRBJ2-1, with TRBD2 matching over 13 bases. The V and J ends lost 3 bases and 6 bases, in that order; junction bases with no gene match: 3. Looked up from germline, CDR1 is SGHNT and CDR2 is YYREEE (reference sequence). This CDR3 is built from 15 residues. The CDR3 spells CASSYTSGGANEQFF. For the CDR3, the DNA is TGTGCCAGCAGCTATACTAGCGGGGGGGCCAATGAGCAGTTCTTC.

This chain connects TRBV4-3 to TRBJ2-1; D not resolved. Per the germline V gene, CDR1 is LGHNA and CDR2 is YSLEER. The CDR3 loop spans 16 amino acids. The V and J ends lost 0 bases and 0 bases respectively, with 9 bases between them. In nucleotides, the CDR3 is TGCGCCAGCAGCCAAGAGGGCAGAAGCTCCTACAATGAGCAGTTCTTC. Translation: CASSQEGRSSYNEQFF.

CDR3 nucleotides: TGTGCCAGCAGCTTAACGGGGGGCAGGGGAGGTGAGCAGTACTTC. Its translation: CASSLTGGRGGEQYF. J is TRBJ2-7 and V is TRBV7-8; a possible D gene is TRBD2 (7 bases). The length of the CDR3 is 15 residues. CDR1 SGHVS and CDR2 FQNEAQ come from the germline V gene. V was trimmed by 2 bases and J by 7 bases, leaving 18 bases between them.

The chain carries TRBV2 and TRBJ1-2; TRBD1 aligns across 9 bases. Germline loops: CDR1 SNHLY, CDR2 FYNNEI. The CDR3 is 14 amino acids. V was pared by 7 bases and J by 5 bases, with 8 bases of the junction left unmatched. CDR3: CASKGQGGSYGYTF. Written as DNA, the CDR3 is TGTGCCAGCAAGGGACAGGGTGGAAGTTATGGCTACACCTTC. Based on the CDR3 plus reference TRBV2 and TRBJ1-2, the full variable domain is EPEVTQTPSHQVTQMGQEVILRCVPISNHLYFYWYRQILGQKVEFLVSFYNNEISEKSEIFDDQFSVERPDGSNFTLKIRSTKLEDSAMYFCASKGQGGSYGYTFGSGTRLTVV.

The rearrangement uses TRBV19 and TRBJ1-1, with D maybe TRBD1 (6 bases). Germline V lookup: CDR1 LNHDA, CDR2 SQIVND (reference sequence). The CDR3 runs to 16 residues. V lost 8 bases, J lost 3 bases, and 22 bases lay in between. CDR3 nucleotide sequence: TGTGCCAGTCGCCCACAGGGCTGGGTTGTGGACACTGAAGCTTTCTTT. Its translation: CASRPQGWVVDTEAFF.

This clone has only a few counts. CDR3 sequence reads: CASSPSTDTQYF. CDR3 nucleotides: TGTGCCAGCAGCCCCTCCACAGATACGCAGTATTTT. The rearrangement links TRBV5-4 to TRBJ2-3; D gene unclear. CDR3 length: 12 amino acids. Trimming removed 4 bases from V and 2 bases from J, with 5 bases in between. Germline loops: CDR1 SGHNT, CDR2 YYREEE (reference sequence).

This chain joins TRBV4-3 and TRBJ2-7, with 8 positions matching TRBD1. Germline lookup yields CDR1 LGHNA and CDR2 YSLEER. Trimming at V came to 3 bases and at J to 4 bases, leaving 5 bases not matched to a gene. The CDR3 has 14 residues. CDR3 region: CASSHQGAGYEQYF. CDR3 DNA sequence: TGCGCCAGCAGCCACCAGGGGGCGGGATACGAGCAGTACTTC.

The J gene is TRBJ1-2, the V gene TRBV15; 7 nucleotides align to TRBD1. The CDR3 consists of 15 residues. With V trimmed by 1 base and J by 2 bases, 4 bases remained unmatched. Germline V gene sequence: CDR1 LNHNV, CDR2 YYDKDF (reference sequence). The CDR3 loop reads CATSRGGGANYGYTF. DNA for the CDR3: TGTGCCACCAGCAGAGGAGGGGGCGCGAACTATGGCTACACCTTC.

V usage is TRBV6-6 and J usage is TRBJ2-7; TRBD1 is a possible D gene (5 bases). CDR1 MNHNY and CDR2 SVGAGI come from the germline V gene (reference sequence). Trimming pared 7 bases from V and 1 base from J, leaving 20 bases between. This CDR3 spans 16 amino acids. CDR3 protein: CASTYWQGAGSYEQYF. The DNA for the CDR3 is TGTGCCAGCACATATTGGCAAGGGGCTGGATCCTACGAGCAGTACTTC.

The chain employs TRBV11-1 and TRBJ2-7, with D possibly matching TRBD1 (8 bases). The length of the CDR3 is 15 residues. Per the germline V gene, CDR1 is SGHAT and CDR2 is FQDESV (reference sequence). V gave up 4 bases and J gave up 7 bases, with 20 bases separating them. Here the CDR3 reads CASSSQQGGSGEQYF. The CDR3 DNA reads as TGTGCCAGCAGCTCTCAACAGGGGGGGTCGGGAGAGCAGTACTTC. The whole variable domain, remainder taken from reference TRBV11-1 and TRBJ2-7, is EAEVAQSPRYKITEKSQAVAFWCDPISGHATLYWYRQILGQGPELLVQFQDESVVDDSQLPKDRFSAERLKGVDSTLKIQPAELGDSAMYLCASSSQQGGSGEQYFGPGTRLTVT.

The chain uses TRBV6-5 and TRBJ2-7; no clear D. With 4 bases removed from V and 1 base from J, the gap between germline ends came to 14 bases. The CDR3 sequence is 15 residues long. Germline V gene lookup returns CDR1 MNHEY and CDR2 SVGAGI. Written as DNA, the CDR3 is TGTGCCAGCAGTTCAATCCGGTCCAATTCCTACGAGCAGTACTTC. Its protein product is CASSSIRSNSYEQYF.

The chain is built from TRBV2 and TRBJ2-5; perhaps TRBD1 as D (5 bases). CDR3 size: 14 residues. V lost 6 bases and J lost 2, with 13 bases in between. The germline CDR1 and CDR2 sequences are SNHLY and FYNNEI. CDR3 sequence reads: CASRPGQLQETQYF. For the CDR3, the DNA is TGTGCCAGCAGGCCCGGACAACTTCAAGAGACCCAGTACTTC.

A few counts support this clone. CDR3 protein: CASSLSQGNEKLFF. The CDR3 coding sequence is TGTGCCAGCAGCTTAAGCCAGGGCAATGAAAAACTGTTTTTT. The chain is built from TRBV7-6 and TRBJ1-4; perhaps TRBD1 as D (5 bases). This CDR3 has 14 amino acids. With 2 bases removed from V and 5 bases from J, the gap between germline ends came to 9 bases. The germline V gene encodes CDR1 SGHVS and CDR2 FNYEAQ.

This rearrangement joins TRBV25-1 to TRBJ1-1, with 10 bases that match TRBD1. Trimming took 6 bases from V and 6 from J; bases not matched to a gene: 4. CDR3 size: 13 residues. Germline lookup yields CDR1 MGHDK and CDR2 SYGVNS. The CDR3 coding sequence is TGTGCCAGCAGGACAGGGGGCCGGGCTGAAGCTTTCTTT. It translates to CASRTGGRAEAFF.

The rearrangement links TRBV11-2 to TRBJ1-3; no clear D. There are 16 residues in the CDR3. Germline V CDR1 and CDR2: SGHAT, FQNNGV. V dropped 5 bases and J dropped 0 bases, with 14 bases sitting between them. This CDR3 is CASSRVDLRSGNTIYF. The CDR3 coding sequence is TGTGCCAGCAGCCGGGTCGACTTGCGCTCTGGAAACACCATATATTTT.

The chain has TRBV5-8 and TRBJ1-2, with D possibly being TRBD1 (6 bases). CDR1 and CDR2 from the germline V gene are SGHTS and YDEGEE. The V gene lost 3 bases and the J gene lost 4 bases, with 10 bases spanning the gap. The CDR3 loop spans 13 amino acids. The CDR3 protein is CASSWDTTYGYTF. The DNA of the CDR3 is TGTGCCAGCAGCTGGGACACCACCTATGGCTACACCTTC.

The rearrangement links TRBV9 to TRBJ2-4; TRBD1 agrees at 10 bases. With 0 bases clipped from V and 0 bases from J, the junction kept 3 bases outside the gene matches. Per the germline V gene, CDR1 is SGDLS and CDR2 is YYNGEE. This CDR3 is built from 17 residues. The CDR3 reads CASSVGGQGLAKNIQYF. CDR3 in DNA: TGTGCCAGCAGCGTAGGGGGACAGGGGCTAGCCAAAAACATTCAGTACTTC.

The V and J genes are TRBV4-3 and TRBJ1-6; D not certain. CDR1 LGHNA and CDR2 YSLEER come from the germline V gene. Trimming stripped 1 base from V and 8 bases from J, with 6 bases between. The CDR3 is 13 amino acids. DNA for the CDR3: TGCGCCAGCAGCCAAGTTTCTGATTCACCCCTCCACTTT. Translating it yields CASSQVSDSPLHF.

The chain links TRBV19 to TRBJ2-3, with 10 bases that match TRBD1. Germline lookup yields CDR1 LNHDA and CDR2 SQIVND (reference sequence). The CDR3 consists of 16 residues. V was pared by 2 bases and J by 0 bases, with 2 bases of the junction left unmatched. CDR3 in amino acids: CASSIRQGASTDTQYF. CDR3 DNA: TGTGCCAGTAGTATACGACAGGGGGCGAGCACAGATACGCAGTATTTT.

This chain joins TRBV27 and TRBJ2-2; tentative D call: TRBD1 (6 bases). Germline CDR1 reads MNHEY; CDR2 reads SMNVEV (reference sequence). The germline V and J ends were trimmed by 5 bases and 7 bases, with 14 bases remaining between them. The CDR3 runs to 14 residues. CDR3 nucleotide sequence: TGTGCCAGCAGTCCAGGGGCCCCTGTCGGGGAGCTGTTTTTT. This translates into CASSPGAPVGELFF.

Note on this clone: The junction differs from germline at one of its ends, possibly a read error. This chain connects TRBV4-3 to TRBJ1-2; D uncertain. From germline, CDR1 is LGHNA and CDR2 YSLEER. The CDR3 totals 16 residues. Written as DNA, the CDR3 is TGCGCCAGCACCCAAACGATCGGAGGGCCTTGGGGTGGCTACACCTTC. The encoded protein is CASTQTIGGPWGGYTF.

The chain is built from TRBV6-1 and TRBJ2-1; 8 bases align to TRBD2. V shed 2 bases and J 7 bases; nucleotides not matched to a gene: 10. The CDR3 loop spans 16 amino acids. From germline, CDR1 is MNHNS and CDR2 SASEGT. CDR3: CASSEIVTGGLNEQFF. The CDR3 nucleotides read TGTGCCAGCAGTGAAATAGTTACGGGGGGGCTGAATGAGCAGTTCTTC.

This rearrangement joins TRBV2 to TRBJ2-7; no reliable D call. Germline V lookup: CDR1 SNHLY, CDR2 FYNNEI. The germline V and J ends were trimmed by 6 bases and 3 bases, with 9 bases remaining between them. The CDR3 length is 12 residues. The CDR3 DNA follows: TGTGCCAGCAGGATTTATAGCTACGAGCAGTACTTC. Amino acid sequence: CASRIYSYEQYF. The full variable domain, with the rest looked up from reference TRBV2 and TRBJ2-7, is EPEVTQTPSHQVTQMGQEVILRCVPISNHLYFYWYRQILGQKVEFLVSFYNNEISEKSEIFDDQFSVERPDGSNFTLKIRSTKLEDSAMYFCASRIYSYEQYFGPGTRLTVT.

This chain joins TRBV5-4 and TRBJ1-2; tentative D call: TRBD1 (5 bases). The CDR3 spans 14 residues. Germline assignment: CDR1 SGHNT and CDR2 YYREEE (reference sequence). The V end was cut by 2 bases, the J end by 4 bases, with 12 bases between. The CDR3 DNA reads as TGTGCCAGCAGCTTAAACAGGCCATCCTATGGCTACACCTTC. Translating gives CASSLNRPSYGYTF.

For this clone: The CDR3 carries no conserved terminal phenylalanine or tryptophan, so it likely arises from a read error. The limits of the CDR3 on the DNA are not certain, so only TCRdb's listed CDR3 is given. V usage is TRBV5-4 and J usage is TRBJ2-7; TRBD1 is the table's D call, not checked against the DNA. The CDR3 length equals 12 residues, ends included. Germline loops: CDR1 SGHNT, CDR2 YYREEE (reference sequence). Here the CDR3 reads CASSPTGPVFFL.

This clone was picked up a small number of times. The chain uses TRBV4-2 and TRBJ2-5; TRBD2 matches at 8 bases. The J call is in doubt because the DNA end fits TRBJ2-7 better. Germline-derived CDR1 and CDR2 are LGHNA and YNFKEQ. This CDR3 contains 13 residues. The CDR3 region is CASSQREAYEQYF. CDR3 DNA: TGTGCCAGCAGCCAGCGGGAGGCGTACGAGCAGTACTTC.

This clone was seen more than once but under ten times. CDR3 bases: TGTGCCAGTAATGAGGACAGGGTATCGGTGGGCTACACCTTC. Amino acids: CASNEDRVSVGYTF. J is TRBJ1-2 and V is TRBV19, with TRBD1 matching 8 bases. CDR1 is LNHDA and CDR2 is SQIVND in the germline V gene (reference sequence). This CDR3 region has 14 residues. The V and J ends lost 7 bases and 8 bases, in that order; junction bases with no gene match: 12.

This chain joins TRBV5-1 and TRBJ2-3; D is undetermined. The CDR3 runs 17 residues. Germline assignment: CDR1 SGHRS and CDR2 YFSETQ. V gave up 0 bases and J gave up 2 bases, with 16 bases separating them. The CDR3 bases are TGCGCCAGCAGCTTGGCAGTGGGCCCCCAATCCACAGATACGCAGTATTTT. Protein: CASSLAVGPQSTDTQYF.

This sequence joins TRBV19 and TRBJ2-7, with 11 bases that match TRBD2. V was clipped by 5 bases and J by 3 bases; unmatched bases: 3. The germline V gene encodes CDR1 LNHDA and CDR2 SQIVND (reference sequence). The CDR3 contains 14 residues. The CDR3 here is CASSLGTSGYEQYF. The CDR3 DNA sequence: TGTGCCAGTAGTTTGGGGACTAGCGGCTACGAGCAGTACTTC.

CDR3 amino acids: CASSNTGGRTQYF. The CDR3 DNA reads TGTGCCAGCAGCAATACAGGGGGAAGAACCCAGTACTTC. The gene calls are TRBV7-2 and TRBJ2-5; 8 nucleotides agree with TRBD1. CDR1 is SGHTA and CDR2 is FQGNSA in the germline V gene. The CDR3 covers 13 residues. Trimming took 5 bases from V and 8 from J; bases not matched to a gene: 7. Variable domain in full (rest from reference TRBV7-2 and TRBJ2-5): GAGVSQSPSNKVTEKGKDVELRCDPISGHTALYWYRQSLGQGLEFLIYFQGNSAPDKSGLPSDRFSAERTGGSVSTLTIQRTQQEDSAVYLCASSNTGGRTQYFGPGTRLLVL.

Written as DNA, the CDR3 is TGTGCCAGCAGCCCCACTCCCGGGACAGGGGTCTCTTCTTTCTCCTACGAGCAGTACTTC. Amino acid sequence: CASSPTPGTGVSSFSYEQYF. The chain joins TRBV4-2 to TRBJ2-7, with TRBD1 matching over 10 bases. The CDR3 sequence is 20 residues long. The germline V gene has CDR1 LGHNA and CDR2 YNFKEQ. Trimming cost V 4 bases and J 0 bases; bases outside gene matches: 18.